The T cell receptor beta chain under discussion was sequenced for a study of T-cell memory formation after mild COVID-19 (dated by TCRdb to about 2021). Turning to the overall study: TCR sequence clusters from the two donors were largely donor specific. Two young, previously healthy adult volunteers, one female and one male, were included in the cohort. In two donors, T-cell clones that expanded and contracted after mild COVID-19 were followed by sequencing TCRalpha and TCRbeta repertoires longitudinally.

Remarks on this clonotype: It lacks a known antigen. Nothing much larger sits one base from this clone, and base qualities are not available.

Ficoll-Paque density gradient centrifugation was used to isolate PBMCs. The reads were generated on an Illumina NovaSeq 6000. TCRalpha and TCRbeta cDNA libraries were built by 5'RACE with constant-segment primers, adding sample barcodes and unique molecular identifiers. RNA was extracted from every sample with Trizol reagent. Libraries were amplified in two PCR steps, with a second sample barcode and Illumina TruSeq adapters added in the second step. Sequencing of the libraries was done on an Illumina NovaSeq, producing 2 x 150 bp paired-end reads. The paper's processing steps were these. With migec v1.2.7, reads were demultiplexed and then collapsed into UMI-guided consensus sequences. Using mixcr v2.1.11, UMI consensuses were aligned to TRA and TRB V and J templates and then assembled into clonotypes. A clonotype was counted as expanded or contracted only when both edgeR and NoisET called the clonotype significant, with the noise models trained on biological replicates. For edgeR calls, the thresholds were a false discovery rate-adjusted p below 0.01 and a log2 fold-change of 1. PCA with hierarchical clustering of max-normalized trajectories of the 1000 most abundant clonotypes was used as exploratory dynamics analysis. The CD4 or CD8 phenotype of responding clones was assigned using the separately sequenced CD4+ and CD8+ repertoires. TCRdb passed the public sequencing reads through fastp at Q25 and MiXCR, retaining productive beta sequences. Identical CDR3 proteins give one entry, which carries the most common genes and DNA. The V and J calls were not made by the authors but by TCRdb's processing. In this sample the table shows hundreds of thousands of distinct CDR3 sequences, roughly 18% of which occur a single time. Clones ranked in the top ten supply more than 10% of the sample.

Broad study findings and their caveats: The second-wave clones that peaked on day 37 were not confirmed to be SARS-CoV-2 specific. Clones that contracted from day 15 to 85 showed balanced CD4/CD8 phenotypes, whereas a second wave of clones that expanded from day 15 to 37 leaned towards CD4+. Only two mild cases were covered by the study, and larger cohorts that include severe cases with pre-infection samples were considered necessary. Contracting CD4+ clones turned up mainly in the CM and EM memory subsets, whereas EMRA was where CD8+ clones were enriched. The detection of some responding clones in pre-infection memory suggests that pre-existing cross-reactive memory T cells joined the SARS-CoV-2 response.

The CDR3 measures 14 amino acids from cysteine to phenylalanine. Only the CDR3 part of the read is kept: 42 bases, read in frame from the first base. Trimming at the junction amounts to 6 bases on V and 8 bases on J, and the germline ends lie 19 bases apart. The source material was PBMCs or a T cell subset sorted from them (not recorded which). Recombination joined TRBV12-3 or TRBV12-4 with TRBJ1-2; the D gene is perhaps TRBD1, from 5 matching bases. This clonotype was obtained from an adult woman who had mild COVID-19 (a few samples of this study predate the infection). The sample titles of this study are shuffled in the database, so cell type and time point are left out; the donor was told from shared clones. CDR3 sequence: CASRFGGSSLGYTF. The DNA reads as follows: TGTGCCAGCAGGTTTGGGGGATCTTCGTTGGGCTACACCTTC.